Sequencing of this T cell receptor beta chain was carried out in a study of T cell responses to AZD1222 COVID-19 vaccine. Study-wide results and caveats: Donors were largely white British and mainly female; clonal diversity was possibly underestimated. Receipt of two AZD1222 doses was followed by a rise in Spike-specific TCR breadth and depth. Vaccine-related CD4 TCRs covered spike, predominating at 160-218 and 743-854.

Investigators merged groups given second doses at roughly 4 or roughly 12 weeks. V was pared by 1 base and J by 7 bases, with 8 bases between. Looked up from germline, CDR1 is SEHNR and CDR2 is FQNEAQ (reference sequence). This CDR3 has 12 amino acids. Sequencing used immunoSEQ multiplex PCR; TCRdb keeps in-frame clones, though not all of them. The sample lists roughly 140,000 clones; about 90% were seen once. Turning to this clone: What it binds is not known.

The chain recombines TRBV7-9 with TRBJ2-7; D unclear. The TCR comes from an adult who received the AZD1222 COVID-19 vaccine. This specimen was peripheral blood, taken 28 days after the second AZD1222 dose. The CDR3 region has the DNA TGTGCCAGCAGCTTAGGGACGGGTGAGCAGTACGTC. Amino acids: CASSLGTGEQYV.